This TCR beta chain was documented in a study of blood T cells in healthy people across ages. Primers used in a second PCR of about 6 to 12 cycles were a sample-barcoded 5' primer and a J-beta primer mix. One entry per CDR3 protein results from TCRdb running MiXCR on the 5' RACE reads. The table has 1.5 million to 2 million distinct CDR3 sequences, roughly 28% seen once. As concerns this clonotype: At one end the junction does not follow the germline gene, possibly because of a read error.

There are 16 residues in the CDR3. Germline CDR1 is LGHDT and CDR2 is YNNKEL (reference sequence). The chain combines TRBV3-1 with TRBJ2-4; 12 positions agree with TRBD2. Specimen: blood. This clonotype was obtained from a woman aged 25-40 years in good health. The CDR3 here is CTSSQMFLAGGGEQYF. The CDR3 DNA is TGTACCAGCAGCCAAATGTTCCTAGCGGGAGGGGGTGAGCAGTACTTC.